The source of this TCR beta chain is a study of blood T cell repertoires in COVID-19. Clones were sequenced by immunoSEQ multiplex PCR, and TCRdb holds only the in-frame ones, with some missing. Among about 42,000 clones listed, approximately 80% were seen once. This receptor was taken from a man between 70 and 80 years old with active or convalescent COVID-19. The material sequenced was peripheral blood.

The CDR3 protein is CASSSQGNYEQYF. The CDR3 DNA reads TGTGCCAGCAGCTCCCAGGGAAACTACGAGCAGTACTTC. J is TRBJ2-7 and V is TRBV7-9; D possibly corresponds to TRBD1 (5 bases). Per the germline V gene, CDR1 is SEHNR and CDR2 is FQNEAQ (reference sequence). The ends were cut back, 4 bases at V and 3 bases at J, with 10 bases in the middle. The CDR3 sequence is 13 residues long.